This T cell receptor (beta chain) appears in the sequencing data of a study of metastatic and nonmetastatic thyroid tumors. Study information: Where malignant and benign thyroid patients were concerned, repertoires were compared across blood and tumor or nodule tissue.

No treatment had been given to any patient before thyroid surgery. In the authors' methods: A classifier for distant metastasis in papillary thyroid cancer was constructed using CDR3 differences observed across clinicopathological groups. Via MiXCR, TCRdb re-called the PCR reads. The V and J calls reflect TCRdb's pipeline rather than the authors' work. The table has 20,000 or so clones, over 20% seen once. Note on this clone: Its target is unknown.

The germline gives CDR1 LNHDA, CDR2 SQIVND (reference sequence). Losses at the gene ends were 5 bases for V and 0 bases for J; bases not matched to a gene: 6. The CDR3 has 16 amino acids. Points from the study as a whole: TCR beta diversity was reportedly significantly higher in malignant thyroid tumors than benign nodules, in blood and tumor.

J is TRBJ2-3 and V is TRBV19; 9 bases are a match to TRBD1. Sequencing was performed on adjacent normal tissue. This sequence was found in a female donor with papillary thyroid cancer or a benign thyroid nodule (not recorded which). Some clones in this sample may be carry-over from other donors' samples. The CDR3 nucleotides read TGTGCCAGTAGTCCCCGGACAGGGGTTAGCACAGATACGCAGTATTTT. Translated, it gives CASSPRTGVSTDTQYF. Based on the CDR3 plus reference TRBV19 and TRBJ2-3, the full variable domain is DGGITQSPKYLFRKEGQNVTLSCEQNLNHDAMYWYRQDPGQGLRLIYYSQIVNDFQKGDIAEGYSVSREKKESFPLTVTSAQKNPTAFYLCASSPRTGVSTDTQYFGPGTRLTVL.